The rows below give T cell receptor beta chains drawn from one sample of a study of cytomegalovirus exposure and HLA in healthy donors. The repertoire was sequenced with immunoSEQ multiplex PCR; TCRdb's copy has only in-frame clones and lacks some. The sample has about 180,000 clones, approximately 73% seen once. The sample consisted of PBMCs. The receptor source for this set is a woman in her 30s in good health and CMV-seropositive. CDR3s include the opening cysteine and the closing phenylalanine or tryptophan. A D gene is named only where the DNA matches it firmly. Size values are once, few and many counts, or a class for expanded clones, and some rows have none.

D: TRBD1
J: TRBJ2-5
size: NA
V: TRBV18
DNA: TGTGCCAGCTCACCGGGACAGGGCCAAGAGACCCAGTACTTC
CDR3: CASSPGQGQETQYF

D: NA
J: TRBJ1-6
size: NA
V: TRBV7-9
DNA: TGTGCCAGCAGCTTAGACCCGCGCGGGGATCTCCACTTT
CDR3: CASSLDPRGDLHF

D: TRBD2
J: TRBJ2-1
size: NA
V: TRBV5-1
DNA: TGCGCCAGCAGCTGGAGTAGCGGGGGGCAGGGGAATGAGCAGTTCTTC
CDR3: CASSWSSGGQGNEQFF

D: NA
J: TRBJ1-2
size: NA
V: TRBV9
DNA: TGTGCCAGCAGCCCCGGACTTACCTACGGCTACACCTTC
CDR3: CASSPGLTYGYTF

D: TRBD2
J: TRBJ2-1
size: few
V: TRBV7-2
DNA: TGTGCCAGCAGCGTCGCAGGCGGGGGGGCCTGGTATGAGCAGTTCTTC
CDR3: CASSVAGGGAWYEQFF

D: NA
J: TRBJ2-7
size: few
V: TRBV5-5
DNA: TGTGCCAGCAGCCATAGTCCCAGGACTTACGAGCAGTACTTC
CDR3: CASSHSPRTYEQYF

D: TRBD1
J: TRBJ2-7
size: NA
V: TRBV6-1
DNA: TGTGCCAGCCGCGGACAGGGCAGGGTCTACGAGCAGTACTTC
CDR3: CASRGQGRVYEQYF

D: NA
J: TRBJ1-1
size: NA
V: TRBV7-4
DNA: TGTGCCAGCAGCTTAGAGCGGGAGGGCACTGAAGCTTTCTTT
CDR3: CASSLEREGTEAFF

D: NA
J: TRBJ1-2
size: NA
V: TRBV7-9
DNA: TGTGCCAGCAGCTTAGTCAGGGGACAAGGCTACACCTTC
CDR3: CASSLVRGQGYTF

D: NA
J: TRBJ2-5
size: NA
V: TRBV30
DNA: TGTGCCTGGAGTCCCGGCACAGATACCCCCCAGTACTTC
CDR3: CAWSPGTDTPQYF

D: NA
J: TRBJ1-2
size: few
V: TRBV27
DNA: TGTGCCAGCAGTTTCCAAAGGGCGGGGGGGTACGGGGGCTACACCTTC
CDR3: CASSFQRAGGYGGYTF

D: NA
J: TRBJ1-1
size: few
V: TRBV2
DNA: TGTGCCAGCAGTACAGGGTACGACACTGAAGCTTTCTTT
CDR3: CASSTGYDTEAFF

D: NA
J: TRBJ1-6
size: NA
V: TRBV5-5
DNA: TGTGCCAGCAGCCTCACGCAGGGTAACTCACCCCTCCACTTT
CDR3: CASSLTQGNSPLHF

D: TRBD1
J: TRBJ2-7
size: few
V: TRBV19
DNA: TGTGCCAGTAGTAGACAGGGGACCTACGAGCAGTACTTC
CDR3: CASSRQGTYEQYF

D: NA
J: TRBJ2-7
size: once
V: TRBV6-6
DNA: TGTGCCAGCTCTATTGTGGGGGGAGGCGAGCAGTACTTC
CDR3: CASSIVGGGEQYF

D: TRBD1
J: TRBJ2-1
size: NA
V: TRBV27
DNA: TGTGCCAGCAGTGGGGGACAGGTGACCAATGAGCAGTTCTTC
CDR3: CASSGGQVTNEQFF

D: TRBD1
J: TRBJ2-5
size: NA
V: TRBV4-2
DNA: TGTGCCAGCAGCCAAGAATGGTCAGGGGGCCAAGAGACCCAGTACTTC
CDR3: CASSQEWSGGQETQYF

D: TRBD1
J: TRBJ2-7
size: NA
V: TRBV11-2
DNA: TGTGCCAGCAGCTTAGGGGGACAGGTCTACGAGCAGTACTTC
CDR3: CASSLGGQVYEQYF

D: TRBD2
J: TRBJ2-3
size: NA
V: TRBV11-2
DNA: TGTGCCAGCAGCTCCAGTCTAGCGGGGTACGCAGATACGCAGTATTTT
CDR3: CASSSSLAGYADTQYF

D: NA
J: TRBJ2-3
size: NA
V: TRBV27
DNA: TGTGCCAGCCTCAGGAGGCACGGAGATACGCAGTATTTT
CDR3: CASLRRHGDTQYF

D: NA
J: TRBJ1-5
size: NA
V: TRBV5-1
DNA: TGCGCCAGCAGCTTGGGGACAGGCAATCAGCCCCAGCATTTT
CDR3: CASSLGTGNQPQHF

D: NA
J: TRBJ1-2
size: NA
V: TRBV28
DNA: TGTGCCAGCAGTCCGCGTACAGGGAGAGCTAACTATGGCTACACCTTC
CDR3: CASSPRTGRANYGYTF

D: NA
J: TRBJ1-2
size: once
V: TRBV7-2
DNA: TGTGCCAGCAGCTTAAGTGGGGCGGTAGGCTATGGCTACACCTTC
CDR3: CASSLSGAVGYGYTF

D: NA
J: TRBJ1-1
size: once
V: TRBV5-1
DNA: TGCGCCAGCAGCTCCGTCGGTAGCGCCGGCGTTGAAGCTTTCTTT
CDR3: CASSSVGSAGVEAFF

D: NA
J: TRBJ1-5
size: NA
V: TRBV27
DNA: TGTGCCAGCAGTTTAACGCGCGGACTCAATCAGCCCCAGCATTTT
CDR3: CASSLTRGLNQPQHF

D: NA
J: TRBJ2-7
size: NA
V: TRBV7-9
DNA: TGTGCCAGCAGCACCACAGGGTACTCCTACGAGCAGTACTTC
CDR3: CASSTTGYSYEQYF

D: NA
J: TRBJ2-3
size: NA
V: TRBV11-3
DNA: TGTGCCAGCAGCTTGCGCGACACAGATACGCAGTATTTT
CDR3: CASSLRDTDTQYF

D: NA
J: TRBJ2-1
size: NA
V: TRBV19
DNA: TGTGCCAGTAGCCCAGCAGGTCTGAACAATGAGCAGTTCTTC
CDR3: CASSPAGLNNEQFF

D: TRBD1
J: TRBJ1-6
size: few
V: TRBV4-3
DNA: TGCGCCAGCAGCCAAGAGGGACAGGGTGTTTCACCCCTCCACTTT
CDR3: CASSQEGQGVSPLHF

D: NA
J: TRBJ1-1
size: few
V: TRBV4-2
DNA: TGTGCCAGCAGCCATCCGGGCTACAGGGCTCAGGGCACTGAAGCTTTCTTT
CDR3: CASSHPGYRAQGTEAFF

D: NA
J: TRBJ2-3
size: NA
V: TRBV10-2
DNA: TGCGCCAGCAGTGAGCTGGGTGGGGCAGGACGCACAGATACGCAGTATTTT
CDR3: CASSELGGAGRTDTQYF

D: TRBD2
J: TRBJ2-5
size: NA
V: TRBV7-2
DNA: TGTGCCAGCAGCTCCGGACTAGAGGAGACCCAGTACTTC
CDR3: CASSSGLEETQYF

D: TRBD2
J: TRBJ2-3
size: NA
V: TRBV5-1
DNA: TGCGCCAGCAGCTCTGGAGGACTAGCGGCAGATACGCAGTATTTT
CDR3: CASSSGGLAADTQYF

D: TRBD2
J: TRBJ2-7
size: NA
V: TRBV4-2
DNA: TGTGCCAGCAGCCAAGATAATGCGGGGGAATACGAGCAGTACTTC
CDR3: CASSQDNAGEYEQYF

D: TRBD1
J: TRBJ1-4
size: NA
V: TRBV10-3
DNA: TGTGCCACTGCCTGGGAACAGGGGAAAGGTGTCAATGAAAAACTGTTTTTT
CDR3: CATAWEQGKGVNEKLFF

D: NA
J: TRBJ2-2
size: few
V: TRBV7-2
DNA: TGTGCCAGCTCGACCCGGGGAGGGGGGGATGTCACCGGGGAGCTGTTTTTT
CDR3: CASSTRGGGDVTGELFF

D: NA
J: TRBJ2-5
size: once
V: TRBV12-5
DNA: TGTGCTAGTGGTTTGGAGGGGGGGGGAAAGACCCAGTACTTC
CDR3: CASGLEGGGKTQYF

D: TRBD2
J: TRBJ2-7
size: NA
V: TRBV6-5
DNA: TGTGCCAGCAGTACCCTTGGGACTAGCGGCTACGAGCAGTACTTC
CDR3: CASSTLGTSGYEQYF

D: NA
J: TRBJ1-1
size: NA
V: TRBV19
DNA: TGTGCCAGTAGTCGAGGGGGAACGAACACTGAAGCTTTCTTT
CDR3: CASSRGGTNTEAFF

D: NA
J: TRBJ2-1
size: NA
V: TRBV19
DNA: TGTGCCAGTACTACAGGGGTGGGGACTCTCTCTAGCCGCCAGTTCTTC
CDR3: CASTTGVGTLSSRQFF

D: TRBD2
J: TRBJ2-1
size: NA
V: TRBV9
DNA: TGTGCCAGCAGCGTAGCTTTGGCGGGGGCCTACAATGAGCAGTTCTTC
CDR3: CASSVALAGAYNEQFF

D: TRBD1
J: TRBJ1-2
size: NA
V: TRBV10-3
DNA: TGTGCCATCAGTGAGTCTCCCGACAGGGGCGGCAACTATGGCTACACCTTC
CDR3: CAISESPDRGGNYGYTF

D: TRBD2
J: TRBJ2-7
size: NA
V: TRBV7-2
DNA: TGTGCCAGCAGCCGCGACCGGGGGGGCCAGGCCTACGAGCAGTACTTC
CDR3: CASSRDRGGQAYEQYF

D: TRBD1
J: TRBJ2-7
size: NA
V: TRBV5-1
DNA: TGCGCCAGCAGCCTGACCGGGACAGGGTACTACGAGCAGTACTTC
CDR3: CASSLTGTGYYEQYF

D: TRBD2
J: TRBJ2-7
size: NA
V: TRBV4-1
DNA: TGCGCCAGCAGCCCCGTGCGGGGGTTACGAAGCTCCTACGAGCAGTACTTC
CDR3: CASSPVRGLRSSYEQYF

D: TRBD1
J: TRBJ2-3
size: NA
V: TRBV2
DNA: TGTGCCAGCAGCGGAGGGACAGGGGGCAGGGATACGCAGTATTTT
CDR3: CASSGGTGGRDTQYF

D: NA
J: TRBJ2-7
size: NA
V: TRBV6-5
DNA: TGTGCCAGCAGTTACGGGGAGTCCTACTCCTACGAGCAGTACTTC
CDR3: CASSYGESYSYEQYF

D: NA
J: TRBJ1-2
size: NA
V: TRBV7-9
DNA: TGTGCCACCAACACGTACAGTCACCGAGAAAACTATGGCTACACCTTC
CDR3: CATNTYSHRENYGYTF

D: NA
J: TRBJ2-7
size: NA
V: TRBV27
DNA: TGTGCCAGCAGGGGGGCAGGGGAACCCGAGCAGTACTTC
CDR3: CASRGAGEPEQYF

D: NA
J: TRBJ2-1
size: NA
V: TRBV10-2
DNA: TGCGCCAGCAGTGAGACCCAGGGGGGCAGTCATGAGCAGTTCTTC
CDR3: CASSETQGGSHEQFF

D: TRBD1
J: TRBJ1-3
size: NA
V: TRBV9
DNA: TGTGCCAGCAGCTCCCGGGACAGCATAAACGGAAACACCATATATTTT
CDR3: CASSSRDSINGNTIYF

D: NA
J: TRBJ1-2
size: NA
V: TRBV21-1
DNA: TGTGCCAGCAGCAACGGACGGGGGACAGGGAGCTTTAACTATGGCTACACCTTC
CDR3: CASSNGRGTGSFNYGYTF

D: NA
J: TRBJ1-2
size: few
V: TRBV18
DNA: TGTGCCAGCTCACCTTTGGGGACACGAGCTAACTATGGCTACACCTTC
CDR3: CASSPLGTRANYGYTF